One sample yielded the 12 T cell receptor beta chains listed below, sequenced in a study of shared clonotypes between healthy human individuals. Generated by immunoSEQ multiplex PCR, the TCRdb table keeps only in-frame clones and is missing some. Here the sample spans under 1,100,000 clones, around three quarters being singletons. Sequencing was performed on memory CD4+ T cells from PBMCs. Subset of the sample: CD45RA-negative fraction. The receptors come from a man between 18 and 35 years old in good health. Some clones in this sample may be carry-over from other donors' samples.

A word on this clone: Only one base separates this from a far larger clonotype, so it likely reflects a read error. This specimen includes other DNA sequences encoding the same CDR3. The chain employs TRBV30 and TRBJ2-7; D is ambiguous. Germline CDR1 is GTSNPN and CDR2 is SVGIG (reference sequence). The CDR3 consists of 13 residues. CDR3 in amino acids: CAWSVTQADEQYF. As DNA, the CDR3 is TGTGCCTGGAGTGTAACGCAGGCGGACGAGCAGTACTTT.

This clone was recorded only once. A far larger clone is a single base away, which makes a read error likely. J is TRBJ1-5 and V is TRBV2; tentatively, D is TRBD1 or TRBD2 (5 bases each). The DNA matches TRBJ2-3 better at its end, which makes the J call doubtful. The germline CDR1 and CDR2 sequences are SNHLY and FYNNEI. This CDR3 has 13 amino acids. Here the CDR3 reads CASRRDHNQPQYF. The CDR3 DNA reads as TGTGCCAGCAGACGGGACCACAATCAGCCCCAGTATTTT.

This clone showed up just a few times. The rearrangement uses TRBV7-2 and TRBJ2-7; D not certain. Germline V lookup: CDR1 SGHTA, CDR2 FQGNSA. This CDR3 comprises 16 residues. Trimming removed 2 bases from V and 4 bases from J, with 18 bases in between. Written as DNA, the CDR3 is TGTGCCAGCAGCTTATGGGCACAGATCCCGGCGTACGAGCAGTACTTC. Translation gives CASSLWAQIPAYEQYF.

The chain joins TRBV7-2 to TRBJ1-4; tentatively, D is TRBD1 (5 bases). V was clipped by 5 bases and J by 6 bases, with 10 bases between them. There are 13 residues in the CDR3. Germline V gene data show CDR1 as SGHTA and CDR2 as FQGNSA. The CDR3 DNA reads as TGTGCCAGCAGCCGGTGGGGCCATGAAAAACTGTTTTTT. This codes for CASSRWGHEKLFF.

This clone appeared a few times. V usage is TRBV6-6 and J usage is TRBJ2-1; D call uncertain. Germline CDR1 MNHNY, CDR2 SVGAGI (reference sequence). V lost 2 bases to trimming and J lost 4 bases, with 3 bases between them. The CDR3 contains 12 residues. The CDR3 region has the DNA TGTGCCAGCAGTTACAATTACAATGAGCAGTTCTTC. It encodes CASSYNYNEQFF.

This clone has only one observation. V is TRBV6-1 and J is TRBJ1-5; D gene unclear. Per germline, CDR1 MNHNS and CDR2 SASEGT. Deletions cut 6 bases from V and 2 bases from J, with 5 bases between. The CDR3 runs 12 residues. This CDR3 is CASRHRNQPQHF. The CDR3 coding sequence is TGTGCCAGCAGACACCGCAATCAGCCCCAGCATTTT.

This chain links TRBV7-2 with TRBJ2-5, with D perhaps matching TRBD1 (6 bases). The CDR3 length is 15 residues. V lost 8 bases and J lost 4, with 20 bases in between. CDR1 and CDR2 from the germline V gene are SGHTA and FQGNSA. Here the CDR3 reads CASSTTGGMRETQYF. For the CDR3, the DNA is TGTGCCAGCTCTACGACAGGTGGGATGCGAGAGACCCAGTACTTC.

The chain combines TRBV4-2 with TRBJ1-2; D unclear. CDR3 length: 13 residues. Per germline, CDR1 LGHNA and CDR2 YNFKEQ. Trimming pared 4 bases from V and 4 bases from J, leaving 10 bases between. CDR3 nucleotides: TGTGCCAGCAGCCCCTCGGCGAGCTATGGCTACACCTTC. It codes for CASSPSASYGYTF.

This clone was seen only once. This rearrangement joins TRBV4-2 to TRBJ2-3; TRBD1 aligns across 7 bases. J lost 7 bases, V lost 2 bases, and 9 bases had no gene match. This CDR3 region has 15 residues. The germline V gene has CDR1 LGHNA and CDR2 YNFKEQ. The CDR3 DNA reads TGTGCCAGCAGCCAAAGATTACGGGACAGACATACGCAGTATTTT. It translates to CASSQRLRDRHTQYF.

With respect to this clone: The same CDR3 also results from other DNA sequences found in this sample. V gene TRBV5-1 combines with J gene TRBJ2-3; no definite D call. The CDR3 spans 14 residues. Trimming took 0 bases from V and 0 from J, leaving 5 bases between them. Germline CDR1 is SGHRS and CDR2 is YFSETQ. The CDR3 spells CASSLDGSTDTQYF. The CDR3 DNA is TGCGCCAGCAGCTTGGATGGTAGCACAGATACGCAGTATTTT.

The sample holds a few counts of this clone. This rearrangement joins TRBV9 to TRBJ1-1; TRBD1 is a possible D gene (5 bases). CDR3 size: 16 residues. V lost 0 bases, J lost 2 bases, and 14 bases lay in between. Germline V CDR1 and CDR2: SGDLS, YYNGEE. CDR3 in amino acids: CASSVDGGRRNTEAFF. CDR3 DNA: TGTGCCAGCAGCGTAGACGGGGGACGCCGTAACACTGAAGCTTTCTTT.

The chain employs TRBV6-6 and TRBJ1-5; a weak D match, TRBD1 (6 bases). The V gene's germline CDR1 is MNHNY and CDR2 SVGAGI (reference sequence). The CDR3 sequence is 14 residues long. The V gene lost 4 bases and the J gene lost 3 bases, with 10 bases spanning the gap. The CDR3 region is CASSLAGVNQPQHF. The CDR3 DNA reads as TGTGCCAGCAGTTTGGCAGGGGTCAATCAGCCCCAGCATTTT.